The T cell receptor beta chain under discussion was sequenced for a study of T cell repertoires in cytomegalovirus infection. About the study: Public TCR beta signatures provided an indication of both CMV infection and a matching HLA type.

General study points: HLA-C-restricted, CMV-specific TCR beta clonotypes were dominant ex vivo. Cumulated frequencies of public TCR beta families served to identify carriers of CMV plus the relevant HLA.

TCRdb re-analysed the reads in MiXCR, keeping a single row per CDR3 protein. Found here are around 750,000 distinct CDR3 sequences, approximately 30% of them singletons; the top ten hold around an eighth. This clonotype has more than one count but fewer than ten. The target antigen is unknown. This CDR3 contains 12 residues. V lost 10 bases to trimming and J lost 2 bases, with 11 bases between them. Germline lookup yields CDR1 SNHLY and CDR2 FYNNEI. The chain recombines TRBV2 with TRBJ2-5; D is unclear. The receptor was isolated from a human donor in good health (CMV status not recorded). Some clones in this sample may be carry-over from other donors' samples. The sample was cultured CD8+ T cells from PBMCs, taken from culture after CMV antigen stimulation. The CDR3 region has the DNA TGTGCCACTCAAAGGTCACAAGAGACCCAGTACTTC. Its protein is CATQRSQETQYF.